Listed here are 5 T cell receptor beta chains from one sample, sequenced in a study of CD8 T cells in Susac syndrome. Reverse transcription of roughly 0.45 to 1 ug RNA used random hexamers. TCRdb re-derived calls from the immunoSEQ multiplex PCR reads in MiXCR, one entry per CDR3 protein. The data show some 400,000 distinct CDR3 sequences, with around 85% seen just once and approximately 0.11% held by the top ten. Sequenced: CD8+ T cells from PBMCs. These receptors originate from a human donor with multiple sclerosis.

The rearrangement links TRBV12-3 or TRBV12-4 to TRBJ2-5, with 11 bases identical to TRBD2. CDR3 size: 15 residues. The J segment lost 2 bases and the V segment lost 7 bases, leaving 6 bases of the junction unmatched. The chain's CDR3 is CASTRGTSGQETQYF. The CDR3 DNA reads as TGTGCCAGCACCCGGGGGACTAGCGGACAAGAGACCCAGTACTTC.

The rearrangement links TRBV12-3 or TRBV12-4 to TRBJ2-7; maybe TRBD1 (5 bases). This CDR3 spans 12 amino acids. V was pared by 6 bases and J by 5 bases, with 11 bases between. CDR3 region: CASRAGIHEQYF. The CDR3 DNA is TGTGCCAGCAGGGCAGGGATCCACGAGCAGTACTTC.

This sequence joins TRBV15 and TRBJ1-1, with TRBD1 as a possible D gene (5 bases). Germline V gene data show CDR1 as LNHNV and CDR2 as YYDKDF (reference sequence). Deletions cut 6 bases from V and 7 bases from J, with 15 bases between. The CDR3 totals 13 residues. The chain's CDR3 is CATRTGTDYEAFF. As DNA, the CDR3 is TGTGCCACCAGAACCGGGACGGATTATGAAGCTTTCTTT.

The chain has TRBV30 and TRBJ1-2; 8 nucleotides match TRBD1. V was clipped by 1 base and J by 7 bases; unmatched bases: 5. CDR1 GTSNPN and CDR2 SVGIG come from the germline V gene (reference sequence). This CDR3 contains 13 residues. The CDR3 DNA reads TGTGCCTGGAGTGCCGGGACAGGTGGTGGCTACACCTTC. This gives the protein CAWSAGTGGGYTF.

CDR3: CATSSLGGHNEQFF. DNA for the CDR3: TGTGCCACCAGCAGTTTGGGGGGCCACAATGAGCAGTTCTTC. The chain recombines TRBV15 with TRBJ2-1; TRBD1 or TRBD2 may be the D gene (6 bases each). Looked up from germline, CDR1 is LNHNV and CDR2 is YYDKDF (reference sequence). V lost 3 bases to trimming and J lost 5 bases, with 11 bases between them. This CDR3 has 14 amino acids.